The source of this TCR beta chain is a study of blood T cells in healthy people across ages. General study points: Long-lived and aged donors differed, with more naive CD4+ cells and higher diversity in the long-lived. Bulk PBMC profiling left naive and antigen-experienced comparisons inconclusive.

V was cut by 3 bases and J by 4 bases, with 14 bases left in between. The germline gives CDR1 SGHRS, CDR2 YFSETQ. This CDR3 comprises 14 residues. Combining a sample-barcoded 5' primer with a J-beta primer mix, a second PCR ran for about 7 to 11 cycles. MiXCR was run by TCRdb on the 5' RACE reads, yielding one entry per CDR3 protein. The data show about 650,000 distinct CDR3 sequences, roughly 30% seen once. This clonotype was counted once. What it recognizes is unknown. The chain carries TRBV5-1 and TRBJ2-7; D is unresolved. Sequencing was carried out using blood. This clonotype originated in a woman aged 80 or over in good health. CDR3 in DNA: TGCGCCAGCAGCTGGGGTGGGGTACAGTACGAGCAGTACTTC. Its translation is CASSWGGVQYEQYF.